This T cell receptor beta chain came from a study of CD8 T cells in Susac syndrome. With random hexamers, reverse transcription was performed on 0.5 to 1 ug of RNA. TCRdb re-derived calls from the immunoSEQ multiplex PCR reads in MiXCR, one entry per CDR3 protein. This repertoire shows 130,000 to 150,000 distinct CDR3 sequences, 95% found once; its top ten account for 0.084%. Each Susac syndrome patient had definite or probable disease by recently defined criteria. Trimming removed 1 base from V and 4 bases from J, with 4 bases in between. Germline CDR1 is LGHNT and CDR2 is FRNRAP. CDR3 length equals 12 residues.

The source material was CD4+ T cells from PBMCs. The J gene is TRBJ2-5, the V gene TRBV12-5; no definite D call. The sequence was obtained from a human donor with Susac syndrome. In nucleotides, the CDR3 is TGTGCTAGTGGTTTGGCCAGAGAGACCCAGTACTTC. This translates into CASGLARETQYF.